Here is one TCR beta chain with its context. The antigen is undetermined. The sample comes from a study of beta chain features in type 1 diabetes. Findings and caveats of the study: Lower insertion and higher deletion counts appeared at VDJ junctions in type 1 diabetes patients. PCR may have favored shorter templates equally in patients and controls.

CD45RO/CCR7/CD25/CD127/CD95/CD27 staining was used to isolate CD4+ naive, central memory, regulatory and stem cell-like memory cells by sorting. The entirety of the isolated RNA underwent reverse transcription, so expressed TCRB transcripts were sequenced. TCRdb's table, derived via immunoSEQ multiplex PCR, lists solely in-frame clones and lacks some. The data hold around 450,000 clones, with roughly an eighth observed a single time. With 1 base removed from V and 11 bases from J, the gap between germline ends came to 12 bases. This CDR3 spans 13 amino acids. The V gene's germline CDR1 is SGHTA and CDR2 FQGNSA.

V gene TRBV7-2 combines with J gene TRBJ1-5; D unclear. The source is a woman between 18 and 30 years old in good health. The material sequenced was naive CD4+ T cells from blood. The CDR3 DNA is TGTGCCAGCAGCTTAGATTTGTTGAGGTCCCAGCATTTT. It codes for CASSLDLLRSQHF.